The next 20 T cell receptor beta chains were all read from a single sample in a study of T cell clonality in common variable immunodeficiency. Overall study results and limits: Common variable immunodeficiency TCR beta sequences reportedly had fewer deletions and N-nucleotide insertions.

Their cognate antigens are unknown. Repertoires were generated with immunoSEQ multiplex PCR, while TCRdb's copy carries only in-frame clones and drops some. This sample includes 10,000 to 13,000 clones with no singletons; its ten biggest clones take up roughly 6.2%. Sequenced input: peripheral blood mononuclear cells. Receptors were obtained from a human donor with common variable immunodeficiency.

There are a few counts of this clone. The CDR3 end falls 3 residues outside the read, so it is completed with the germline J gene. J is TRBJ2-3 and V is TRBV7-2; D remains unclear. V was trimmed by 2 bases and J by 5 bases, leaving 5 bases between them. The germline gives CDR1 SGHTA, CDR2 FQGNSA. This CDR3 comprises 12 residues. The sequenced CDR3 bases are TGTGCCAGCAGCTTATTACTAGATACG. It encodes CASSLLLDT. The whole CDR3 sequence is CASSLLLDTQYF.

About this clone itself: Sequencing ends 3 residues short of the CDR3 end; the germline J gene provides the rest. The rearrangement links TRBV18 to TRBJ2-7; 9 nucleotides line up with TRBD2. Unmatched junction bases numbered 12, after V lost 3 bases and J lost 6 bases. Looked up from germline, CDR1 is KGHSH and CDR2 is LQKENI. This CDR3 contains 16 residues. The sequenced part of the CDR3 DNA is TGTGCCAGCTCACCCTCTCTAGCGGGGCTCGGGGGCGAG. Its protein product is CASSPSLAGLGGE. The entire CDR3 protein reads CASSPSLAGLGGEQYF.

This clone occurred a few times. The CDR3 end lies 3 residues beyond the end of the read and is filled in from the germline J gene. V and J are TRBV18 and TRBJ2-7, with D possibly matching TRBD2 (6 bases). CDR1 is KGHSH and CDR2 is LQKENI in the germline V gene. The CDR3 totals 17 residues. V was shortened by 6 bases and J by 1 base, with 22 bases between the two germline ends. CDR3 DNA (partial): TGTGCCAGCTCGCCTCTCCCAGGTGGGGGGAAGTCCTACGAG. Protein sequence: CASSPLPGGGKSYE. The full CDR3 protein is CASSPLPGGGKSYEQYF.

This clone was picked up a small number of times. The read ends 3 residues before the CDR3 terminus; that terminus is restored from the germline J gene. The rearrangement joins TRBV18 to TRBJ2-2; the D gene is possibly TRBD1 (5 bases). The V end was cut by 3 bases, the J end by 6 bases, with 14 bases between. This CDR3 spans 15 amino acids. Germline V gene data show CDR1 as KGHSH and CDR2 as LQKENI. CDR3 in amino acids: CASSPPQGGAGELFF. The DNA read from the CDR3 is TGTGCCAGCTCACCCCCCCAGGGTGGAGCCGGGGAG. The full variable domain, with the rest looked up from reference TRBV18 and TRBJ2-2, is NAGVMQNPRHLVRRRGQEARLRCSPMKGHSHVYWYRQLPEEGLKFMVYLQKENIIDESGMPKERFSAEFPKEGPSILRIQQVVRGDSAAYFCASSPPQGGAGELFFGEGSRLTVL.

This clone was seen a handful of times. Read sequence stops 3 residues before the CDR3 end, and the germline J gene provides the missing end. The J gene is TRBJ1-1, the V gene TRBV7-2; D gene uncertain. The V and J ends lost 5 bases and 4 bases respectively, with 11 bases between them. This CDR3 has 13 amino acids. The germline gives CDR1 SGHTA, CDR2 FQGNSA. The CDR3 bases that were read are TGTGCCAGCAGCCCGGCAGGCCTCACTGAA. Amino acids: CASSPAGLTE. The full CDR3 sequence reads CASSPAGLTEAFF.

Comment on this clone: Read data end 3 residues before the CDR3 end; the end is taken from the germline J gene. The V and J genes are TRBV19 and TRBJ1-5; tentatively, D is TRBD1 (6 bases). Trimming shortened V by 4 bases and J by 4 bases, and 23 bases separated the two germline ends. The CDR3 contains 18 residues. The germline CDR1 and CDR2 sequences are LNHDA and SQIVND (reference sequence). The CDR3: CASSNGVVGAKRNQPQHF. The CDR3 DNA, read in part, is TGTGCCAGTAGTAATGGGGTCGTGGGGGCGAAGAGAAATCAGCCC. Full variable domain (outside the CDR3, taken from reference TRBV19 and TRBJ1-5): DGGITQSPKYLFRKEGQNVTLSCEQNLNHDAMYWYRQDPGQGLRLIYYSQIVNDFQKGDIAEGYSVSREKKESFPLTVTSAQKNPTAFYLCASSNGVVGAKRNQPQHFGDGTRLSIL.

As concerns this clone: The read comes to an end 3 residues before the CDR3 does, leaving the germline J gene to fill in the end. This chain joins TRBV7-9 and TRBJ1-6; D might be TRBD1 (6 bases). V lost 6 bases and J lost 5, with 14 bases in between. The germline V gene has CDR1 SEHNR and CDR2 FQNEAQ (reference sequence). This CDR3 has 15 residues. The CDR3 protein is CASRRGGANNSPLHF. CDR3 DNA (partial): TGTGCCAGCAGACGCGGGGGGGCAAATAATTCACCC.

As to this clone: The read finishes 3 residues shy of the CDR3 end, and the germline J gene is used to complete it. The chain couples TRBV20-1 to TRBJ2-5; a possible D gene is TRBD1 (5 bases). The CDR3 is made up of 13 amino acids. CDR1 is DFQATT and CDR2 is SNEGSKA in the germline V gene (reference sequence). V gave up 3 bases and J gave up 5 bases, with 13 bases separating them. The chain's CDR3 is CSASPRAGETQYF. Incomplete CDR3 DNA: TGCAGTGCTAGTCCCAGGGCCGGGGAGACC.

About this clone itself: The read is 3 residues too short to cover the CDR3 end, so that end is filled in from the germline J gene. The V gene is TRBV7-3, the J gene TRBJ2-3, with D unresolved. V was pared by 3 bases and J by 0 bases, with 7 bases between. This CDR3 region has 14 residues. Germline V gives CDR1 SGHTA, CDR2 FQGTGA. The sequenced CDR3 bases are TGTGCCAGCAGCTTCTCTCCGAGCACAGATACG. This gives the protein CASSFSPSTDT. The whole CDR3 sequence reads CASSFSPSTDTQYF. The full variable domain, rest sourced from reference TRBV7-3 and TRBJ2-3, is GAGVSQTPSNKVTEKGKYVELRCDPISGHTALYWYRQSLGQGPEFLIYFQGTGAADDSGLPNDRFFAVRPEGSVSTLKIQRTERGDSAVYLCASSFSPSTDTQYFGPGTRLTVL.

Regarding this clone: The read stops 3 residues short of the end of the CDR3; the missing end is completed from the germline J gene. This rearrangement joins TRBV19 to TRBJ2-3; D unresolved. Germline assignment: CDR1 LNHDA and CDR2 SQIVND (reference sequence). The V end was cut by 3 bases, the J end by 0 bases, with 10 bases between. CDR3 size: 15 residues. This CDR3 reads CASSILGSSTDTQYF. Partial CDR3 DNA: TGTGCCAGTAGTATTCTCGGGTCTAGCACAGATACG.

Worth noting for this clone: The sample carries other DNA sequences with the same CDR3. This CDR3 reads CASSLSGGASQPQHF. The covered CDR3 bases are TGTGCCAGCAGCTTGTCAGGGGGCGCGAGTCAACCC. The chain carries TRBV7-9 and TRBJ1-5; 8 bases are shared with TRBD1. The missing CDR3 end, 3 residues past where the read stops, is filled in from the germline J gene. CDR3 length: 15 residues. Germline V gives CDR1 SEHNR, CDR2 FQNEAQ (reference sequence).

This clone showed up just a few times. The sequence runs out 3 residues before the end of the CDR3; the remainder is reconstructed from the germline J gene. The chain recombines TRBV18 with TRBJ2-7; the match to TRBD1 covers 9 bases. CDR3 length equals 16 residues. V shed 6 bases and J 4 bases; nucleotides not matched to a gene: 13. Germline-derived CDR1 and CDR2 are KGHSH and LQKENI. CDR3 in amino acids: CASSQGQGNGLYEQYF. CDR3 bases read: TGTGCCAGCTCCCAGGGACAGGGTAACGGACTGTACGAG.

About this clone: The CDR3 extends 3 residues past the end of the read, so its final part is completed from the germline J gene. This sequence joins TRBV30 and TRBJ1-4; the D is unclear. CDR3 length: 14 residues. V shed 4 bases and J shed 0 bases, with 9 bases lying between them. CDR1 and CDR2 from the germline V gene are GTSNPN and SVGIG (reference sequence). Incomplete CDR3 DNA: TGTGCCTGGACTCAACTTGCAACTAATGAAAAA. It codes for CAWTQLATNEK. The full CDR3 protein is CAWTQLATNEKLFF. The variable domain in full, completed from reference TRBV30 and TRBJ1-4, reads SQTIHQWPATLVQPVGSPLSLECTVEGTSNPNLYWYRQAAGRGLQLLFYSVGIGQISSEVPQNLSASRPQDRQFILSSKKLLLSDSGFYLCAWTQLATNEKLFFGSGTQLSVL.

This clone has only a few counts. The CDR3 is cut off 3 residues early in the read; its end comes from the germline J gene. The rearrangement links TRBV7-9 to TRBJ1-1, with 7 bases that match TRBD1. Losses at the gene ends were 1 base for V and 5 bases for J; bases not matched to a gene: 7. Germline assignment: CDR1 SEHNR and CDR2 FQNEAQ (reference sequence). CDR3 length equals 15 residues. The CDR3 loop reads CASSLDTGEGTEAFF. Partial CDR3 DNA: TGTGCCAGCAGCTTAGATACAGGGGAGGGTACTGAA.

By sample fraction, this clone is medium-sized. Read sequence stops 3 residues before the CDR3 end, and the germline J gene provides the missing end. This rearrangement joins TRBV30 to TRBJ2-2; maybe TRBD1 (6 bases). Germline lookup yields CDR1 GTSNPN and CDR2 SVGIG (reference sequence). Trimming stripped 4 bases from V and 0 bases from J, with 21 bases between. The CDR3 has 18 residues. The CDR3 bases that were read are TGTGCCTGGACCCAACCCGGCAGGGGTTTTTCGAACACCGGGGAG. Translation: CAWTQPGRGFSNTGE. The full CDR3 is CAWTQPGRGFSNTGELFF.

The DNA read from the CDR3 is TGTGCCAGCCAGGAACCTACTTCCTACAATGAG. Translating gives CASQEPTSYNE. The whole CDR3 protein reads CASQEPTSYNEQFF. The V and J genes are TRBV19 and TRBJ2-1; no clear D. Sequencing ends 3 residues short of the CDR3 end; the germline J gene provides the rest. This CDR3 is built from 14 residues. CDR1 and CDR2 (germline): LNHDA, SQIVND (reference sequence). V was cut by 9 bases and J by 1 base, with 13 bases left in between.

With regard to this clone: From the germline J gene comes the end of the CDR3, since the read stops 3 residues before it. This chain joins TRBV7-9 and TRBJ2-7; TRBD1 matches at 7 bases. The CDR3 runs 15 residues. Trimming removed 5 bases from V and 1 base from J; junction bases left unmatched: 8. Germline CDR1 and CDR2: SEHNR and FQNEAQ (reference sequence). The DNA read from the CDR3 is TGTGCCAGCAGCATACCCGGGACAGCTTCCTACGAG. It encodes CASSIPGTASYE. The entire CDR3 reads CASSIPGTASYEQYF.

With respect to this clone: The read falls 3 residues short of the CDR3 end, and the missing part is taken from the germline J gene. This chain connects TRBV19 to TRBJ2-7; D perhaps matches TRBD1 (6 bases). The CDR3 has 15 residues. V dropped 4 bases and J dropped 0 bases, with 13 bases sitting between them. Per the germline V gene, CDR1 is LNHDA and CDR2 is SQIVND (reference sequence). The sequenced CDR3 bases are TGTGCCAGTAGTACCCAGGGGACGGCCTCCTACGAG. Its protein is CASSTQGTASYE. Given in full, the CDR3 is CASSTQGTASYEQYF.

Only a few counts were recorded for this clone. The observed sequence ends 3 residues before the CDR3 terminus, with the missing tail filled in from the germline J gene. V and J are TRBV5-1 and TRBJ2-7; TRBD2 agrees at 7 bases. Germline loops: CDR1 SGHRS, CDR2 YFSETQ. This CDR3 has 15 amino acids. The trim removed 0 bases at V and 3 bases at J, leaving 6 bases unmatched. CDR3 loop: CASSLDAGVGYEQYF. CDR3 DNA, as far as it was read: TGCGCCAGCAGCTTGGATGCGGGAGTAGGCTACGAG.

This CDR3 reads CASSLPGLDQPQHF. CDR3 DNA (partial): TGTGCCAGCAGCTTACCAGGGCTTGATCAGCCC. The V gene is TRBV7-6, the J gene TRBJ1-5; weak D call: TRBD1 (5 bases). The read stops 3 residues short of the end of the CDR3; the missing end is completed from the germline J gene. Germline lookup yields CDR1 SGHVS and CDR2 FNYEAQ. The length of the CDR3 is 14 residues. The germline V and J ends were trimmed by 2 bases and 5 bases, with 10 bases remaining between them.